This record concerns one T cell receptor beta chain sequence. Ten or more counts support this clonotype. It lacks a known antigen. Base qualities are not recorded, but no much larger clone differs from it by a single base. The CDR3 covers 12 residues, taking in both the cysteine and the phenylalanine. Of all the DNA, just the CDR3 is kept, 36 bases in frame from base 1. V and J lose 3 bases and 5 bases, and a span of 5 bases separates them. The germline V gene (reference sequence) gives CDR1 as SGHAT and CDR2 as FQDESV. Set within a cohort of healthcare workers in London, UK, this nested case-control study involved weekly PCR testing of nasopharyngeal swabs along with blood sampling. Healthcare workers were recruited between 23 and 31 March 2020, during the week of the UK lockdown, and were followed weekly for up to about 16 weeks. This sample was taken from a study of early T cells in non-severe SARS-CoV-2 infection (dated by TCRdb to the early 2020s). Background for the entire study: Because TCR sequencing was done on bulk RNA from unsorted whole blood, the alpha and beta chains could not be paired. On the study overall, not on this receptor specifically: VDJdb matching was skewed toward anti-spike CD8 responses and likely underestimated virus-specific expansions, missing private and CD4 specificities.

Library method: 5' RACE. For sequencing, a NextSeq 500 was employed. In the TCR library protocol, unique molecular identifiers were attached to individual cDNA molecules to correct for PCR bias and sequencing error. TCR alpha and beta chains were both sequenced, and the abundances of alpha and beta sequences in each sample were closely correlated with each other. From the authors' description of their analysis: V gene, J gene and CDR3 annotation of TCR sequences was performed with Decombinator V4. Expanded TCRs were defined as changing significantly between any two time points under a Poisson model with p below 0.0001. TCR abundances were normalised to the total number of TCRs sequenced per sample and were expressed as counts per million. MAIT TCRs were defined by TRAV1-2 paired with TRAJ12, TRAJ20 or TRAJ33, and iNKT TCRs by TRAV10 paired with TRAJ18. VDJdb, accessed on 1 November 2021, was searched for TCRs annotated for CMV, EBV and SARS-CoV-2, and TCRs annotated for more than one antigen were excluded. TCRdb trimmed public reads at Q25 via fastp, called clones via MiXCR and kept in-frame beta chains. Duplicate CDR3 protein sequences are folded into a single record with the most common DNA and genes. None of the V and J calls come from the authors' own analysis; TCRdb made them. Across this sample there are under 90,000 distinct CDR3 sequences, with 14% seen only once. The ten largest make up under 7.5% of the sample.

Material for sequencing was whole blood. This receptor was taken from an adult who was a healthcare worker with PCR-confirmed SARS-CoV-2 infection or an uninfected control (not recorded which). This receptor chain uses TRBV11-1 and TRBJ2-1, with the D gene uncertain. The nucleotide sequence reads as follows: TGTGCCAGCAGCTTGACGAACAATGAGCAGTTCTTC. Translation gives CASSLTNNEQFF. Extended through the reference TRBV11-1 and TRBJ2-1 proteins, this CDR3 yields the full variable domain: EAEVAQSPRYKITEKSQAVAFWCDPISGHATLYWYRQILGQGPELLVQFQDESVVDDSQLPKDRFSAERLKGVDSTLKIQPAELGDSAMYLCASSLTNNEQFFGPGTRLTVL.